This is a list of T cell receptor beta chains from one sample in a study of ipilimumab plus nivolumab after autologous stem cell transplantation. The repertoire was sequenced with immunoSEQ multiplex PCR; TCRdb's copy has only in-frame clones and lacks some. The profile shows around 20,000 clones, 77% of them singletons. The sample was PBMCs, taken in a trial of ipilimumab plus nivolumab as post-transplant consolidation. The receptors were sampled from a male donor with diffuse large B-cell lymphoma. Both conserved end residues are part of each CDR3. The D gene is left open where the match is weak. Part of the rows lack a size; the others show once, few, many or a class for expanded clones.

TRBV28	NA	TRBJ2-5	TRBD1	CASSLFSGTGTGDETQYF	TGTGCCAGCAGTTTATTCTCGGGCACCGGGACAGGGGACGAGACCCAGTACTTC
TRBV6-1	NA	TRBJ1-5	NA	CASSEARHQPQHF	TGTGCCAGCAGTGAAGCGCGCCATCAGCCCCAGCATTTT
TRBV5-1	NA	TRBJ1-3	NA	CASSQQGFVGNTIYF	TGCGCCAGCAGCCAACAGGGCTTCGTTGGAAACACCATATATTTT
TRBV19	NA	TRBJ2-6	TRBD1	CASSKQGTGANVLTF	TGTGCCAGTAGTAAACAGGGGACCGGGGCCAACGTCCTGACTTTC
TRBV28	NA	TRBJ2-3	TRBD2	CASLSGGEGDTQYF	TGTGCCAGCCTTAGCGGGGGGGAAGGAGATACGCAGTATTTT
TRBV7-9	NA	TRBJ2-3	NA	CASSQGTTDTQYF	TGTGCCAGCAGCCAGGGTACCACAGATACGCAGTATTTT
TRBV18	NA	TRBJ2-1	NA	CASSQGRTYNEQFF	TGTGCCAGCTCCCAGGGTAGGACCTACAATGAGCAGTTCTTC
TRBV4-1	once	TRBJ2-7	TRBD2	CASSLGLAGPEQYF	TGCGCCAGCAGCCTGGGACTAGCGGGCCCCGAGCAGTACTTC
TRBV29-1	NA	TRBJ2-1	TRBD2	CSVVGTSGGFEQFF	TGCAGCGTTGTGGGGACTAGCGGGGGGTTTGAGCAGTTCTTC
TRBV4-2	NA	TRBJ1-4	NA	CASSQGVPEGEKLFF	TGTGCCAGCAGCCAAGGAGTCCCCGAGGGGGAAAAACTGTTTTTT
TRBV19	NA	TRBJ1-4	TRBD1	CASSIRTGFAEKLFF	TGTGCCAGTAGTATACGGACAGGGTTTGCTGAAAAACTGTTTTTT
TRBV18	NA	TRBJ1-5	TRBD1	CASSTGQGGNQPQHF	TGTGCCAGCTCAACGGGACAGGGGGGCAATCAGCCCCAGCATTTT
TRBV20-1	NA	TRBJ1-1	NA	CSARVRMGAFF	TGCAGTGCTAGAGTTCGGATGGGAGCTTTCTTT
TRBV18	NA	TRBJ2-1	TRBD1	CASSPNQGASYNEQFF	TGTGCCAGCTCACCTAACCAGGGGGCCTCCTACAATGAGCAGTTCTTC
TRBV7-9	NA	TRBJ1-3	NA	CASSLWSPALSGNTIYF	TGTGCCAGCAGCTTATGGTCGCCAGCCCTCTCTGGAAACACCATATATTTT
TRBV18	medium-sized	TRBJ2-3	TRBD1	CASSPGQGTDTQYF	TGTGCCAGCTCACCGGGACAGGGGACAGATACGCAGTATTTT
TRBV6-5	NA	TRBJ2-5	NA	CASSYDLDSYQETQYF	TGTGCCAGCAGTTACGACCTTGACAGCTACCAAGAGACCCAGTACTTC
TRBV27	NA	TRBJ2-5	NA	CASSLSIMAGQYF	TGTGCCAGCAGTTTATCGATAATGGCCGGGCAGTACTTC
TRBV28	NA	TRBJ2-7	NA	CASSLRGNRGGEQYF	TGTGCCAGCAGTTTACGTGGTAACAGGGGGGGCGAGCAGTACTTC
TRBV7-2	once	TRBJ1-2	NA	CASSLDGTNYGYTF	TGTGCCAGCAGCCTCGATGGGACCAACTATGGCTACACCTTC
TRBV28	NA	TRBJ1-6	NA	CASSFEGSSYNSPLHF	TGTGCCAGCAGTTTTGAGGGGAGCTCCTATAATTCACCCCTCCACTTT
TRBV7-9	many	TRBJ2-7	NA	CASSLDRSEQYF	TGTGCCAGCAGCTTAGACCGGAGCGAGCAGTACTTC
TRBV19	NA	TRBJ2-5	TRBD1	CASSPGTGRETQYF	TGTGCCAGTAGTCCCGGGACAGGGCGGGAGACCCAGTACTTC
TRBV9	NA	TRBJ2-3	NA	CASSPSGGGSTDTQYF	TGTGCCAGCAGCCCAAGTGGTGGCGGAAGCACAGATACGCAGTATTTT
TRBV5-4	NA	TRBJ2-7	TRBD1	CASSQDPGTGVYEQYF	TGCGCCAGCAGCCAAGATCCGGGGACAGGGGTCTACGAGCAGTACTTC
TRBV18	NA	TRBJ1-5	NA	CASSPRYTVSGTRELVGNQPQHF	TGTGCCAGCTCACCCCGGTATACGGTATCCGGGACAAGGGAATTGGTTGGCAATCAGCCCCAGCATTTT
TRBV5-5	NA	TRBJ1-1	NA	CASSFVDSQAFF	TGTGCCAGCAGCTTTGTGGACAGCCAAGCTTTCTTT
TRBV5-1	NA	TRBJ2-3	TRBD1	CASSSAGTGHPSTDTQYF	TGCGCCAGCAGCTCGGCCGGGACAGGGCATCCTAGCACAGATACGCAGTATTTT
TRBV28	NA	TRBJ1-5	NA	CASSLVYQPQHF	TGTGCCAGCAGTTTAGTTTACCAGCCCCAGCATTTT
TRBV7-9	few	TRBJ1-2	NA	CASSLAIVTDYGYTF	TGTGCCAGCAGCTTAGCGATTGTGACAGACTATGGCTACACCTTC
TRBV7-2	NA	TRBJ1-1	NA	CASSLARREAFF	TGTGCCAGCAGCTTAGCGCGAAGGGAAGCTTTCTTT
TRBV5-1	NA	TRBJ2-6	NA	CASSLGPTVSSGANVLTF	TGCGCCAGCAGCTTGGGGCCGACGGTTAGCTCTGGGGCCAACGTCCTGACTTTC
TRBV23-1	few	TRBJ1-6	NA	CASPDRLFNSPLHF	TGCGCCTCACCGGACCGCCTCTTTAATTCACCCCTCCACTTT
TRBV7-7	NA	TRBJ2-5	TRBD2	CASSLGGLAGVETQYF	TGTGCTAGCAGCTTAGGTGGACTAGCGGGGGTAGAGACCCAGTACTTC
TRBV19	NA	TRBJ1-5	TRBD1	CASKVGTGNQPQHF	TGTGCCAGTAAGGTTGGGACAGGTAATCAGCCCCAGCATTTT
TRBV5-4	NA	TRBJ2-4	TRBD1	CASALGTGENIQYF	TGTGCCAGCGCCCTCGGGACAGGGGAAAACATTCAGTACTTC
TRBV28	NA	TRBJ2-1	NA	CASSFPAGRNNEQFF	TGTGCCAGCAGTTTTCCGGCAGGGAGAAACAATGAGCAGTTCTTC
TRBV7-9	few	TRBJ2-3	TRBD1	CASSLRTGGTDTQYF	TGTGCCAGCAGCTTGAGGACAGGGGGGACAGATACGCAGTATTTT
TRBV2	NA	TRBJ1-3	NA	CASRQGWNLNTIYF	TGTGCCAGCAGACAGGGTTGGAATTTGAACACCATATATTTT
TRBV4-1	once	TRBJ2-7	TRBD1	CASSQESRDRGGEQYF	TGCGCCAGCAGCCAAGAGTCCCGGGACAGGGGGGGCGAGCAGTACTTC
TRBV2	NA	TRBJ2-1	NA	CASEGTSSSYNEQFF	TGTGCCAGCGAGGGGACATCAAGCTCCTACAATGAGCAGTTCTTC
TRBV11-3	NA	TRBJ2-2	NA	CASSFCQGGDTGELFF	TGTGCCAGCAGCTTTTGCCAGGGTGGGGACACCGGGGAGCTGTTTTTT
TRBV30	NA	TRBJ1-5	NA	CAWSQTVPNQPQHF	TGTGCCTGGAGCCAGACAGTTCCCAATCAGCCCCAGCATTTT
TRBV7-9	NA	TRBJ2-6	TRBD2	CASLAASGANVLTF	TGTGCCAGTCTAGCGGCCTCTGGGGCCAACGTCCTGACTTTC
TRBV2	NA	TRBJ2-5	NA	CASSEVSGLGETQYF	TGTGCCAGCAGTGAGGTGTCGGGCCTGGGAGAGACCCAGTACTTC
TRBV7-2	NA	TRBJ2-7	TRBD2	CASSLTVAGAMRLYEQYF	TGTGCCAGCAGCTTAACTGTAGCGGGGGCAATGAGGCTGTACGAGCAGTACTTC
TRBV15	NA	TRBJ2-1	NA	CATNLGTYNEQFF	TGTGCCACGAACTTAGGGACTTACAATGAGCAGTTCTTC
TRBV9	NA	TRBJ1-1	NA	CASSPRQRMNTEAFF	TGTGCCAGCAGCCCTAGACAGAGAATGAACACTGAAGCTTTCTTT
TRBV7-2	NA	TRBJ2-6	NA	CASSRVGSSGANVLTF	TGTGCCAGCAGCCGGGTGGGATCCTCTGGGGCCAACGTCCTGACTTTC
TRBV5-6	few	TRBJ2-7	TRBD1	CASSIGQGRSYEQYF	TGTGCCAGCAGCATAGGACAGGGCCGCTCCTACGAGCAGTACTTC
TRBV19	few	TRBJ1-2	TRBD1	CASSRDWTGGGYTF	TGTGCCAGTAGTCGGGACTGGACAGGGGGCGGCTACACCTTC